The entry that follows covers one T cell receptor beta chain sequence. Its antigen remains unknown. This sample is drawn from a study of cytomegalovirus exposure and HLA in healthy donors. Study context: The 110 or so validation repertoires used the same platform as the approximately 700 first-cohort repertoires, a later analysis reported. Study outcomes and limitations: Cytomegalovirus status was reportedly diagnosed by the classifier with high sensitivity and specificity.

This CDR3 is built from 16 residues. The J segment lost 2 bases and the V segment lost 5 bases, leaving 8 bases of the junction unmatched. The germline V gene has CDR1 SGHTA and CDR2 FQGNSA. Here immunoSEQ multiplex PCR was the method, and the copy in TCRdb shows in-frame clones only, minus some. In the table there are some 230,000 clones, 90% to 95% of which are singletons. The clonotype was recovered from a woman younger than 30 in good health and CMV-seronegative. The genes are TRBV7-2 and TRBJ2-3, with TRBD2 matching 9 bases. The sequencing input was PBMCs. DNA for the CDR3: TGTGCCAGCAGCCTTACCGGGACTAGCCTCACAGATACGCAGTATTTT. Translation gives CASSLTGTSLTDTQYF.